This paragraph covers one TCR beta chain sequence. This sample is part of a study of blood T cell repertoires in COVID-19. Turning to the study itself: Italy, Spain and the United States were the sources of the convalescent and acute COVID-19 samples. The cDNA or gDNA used as material had been derived from T cells, B-cell-depleted T cells, or PBMCs.

CDR3 length: 15 amino acids. Trimming removed 5 bases from V and 9 bases from J; junction bases left unmatched: 11. Germline lookup yields CDR1 SGHNT and CDR2 YENEEA. Assay: immunoSEQ multiplex PCR; the TCRdb copy retains only in-frame clones and omits some. Of about 150,000 clones listed, under 85% are singletons. Sequencing was done on a sample of peripheral blood. The V call is TRBV11-3, the J call TRBJ2-1, with 9 bases lining up with TRBD2. The TCR was taken from a man aged 50-60 years with active or convalescent COVID-19. The CDR3 is CASSPGGGRAFEQFF. DNA for the CDR3: TGTGCCAGCAGCCCCGGGGGCGGGAGGGCTTTTGAGCAGTTCTTC.